This entry concerns a single TCR beta chain. This sample stems from a study of blood T cell repertoires in COVID-19. For the study at large: The cDNA or gDNA used as material had been derived from T cells, B-cell-depleted T cells, or PBMCs.

The CDR3 spans 14 residues. V dropped 7 bases and J dropped 1; count of bases not matched to a gene: 4. Germline CDR1 MNHEY, CDR2 SVGAGI. TCRdb keeps only in-frame clones here, not all; method: immunoSEQ multiplex PCR. The sample lists more than 95,000 clones; roughly 83% were seen once. The sequenced sample consisted of peripheral blood. The V and J genes are TRBV6-5 and TRBJ2-4, with 7 nucleotides matching TRBD1. The source is a man aged 30-40 years with acute or convalescent COVID-19. CDR3 region: CASMMDRAKNIQYF. CDR3 DNA: TGTGCCAGCATGATGGACAGGGCCAAAAACATTCAGTACTTC.